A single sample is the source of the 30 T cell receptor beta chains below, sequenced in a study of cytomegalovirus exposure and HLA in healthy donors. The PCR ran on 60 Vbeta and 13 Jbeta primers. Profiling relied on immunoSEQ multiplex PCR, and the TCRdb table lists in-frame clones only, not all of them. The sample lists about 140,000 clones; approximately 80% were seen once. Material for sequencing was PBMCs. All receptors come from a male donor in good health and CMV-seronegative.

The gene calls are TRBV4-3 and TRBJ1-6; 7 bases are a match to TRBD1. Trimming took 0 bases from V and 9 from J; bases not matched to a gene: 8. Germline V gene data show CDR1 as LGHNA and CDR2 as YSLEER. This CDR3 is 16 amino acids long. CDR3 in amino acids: CASSQDFVTGSSPLHF. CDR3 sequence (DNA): TGCGCCAGCAGCCAAGATTTTGTGACAGGGTCTTCACCCCTCCACTTT.

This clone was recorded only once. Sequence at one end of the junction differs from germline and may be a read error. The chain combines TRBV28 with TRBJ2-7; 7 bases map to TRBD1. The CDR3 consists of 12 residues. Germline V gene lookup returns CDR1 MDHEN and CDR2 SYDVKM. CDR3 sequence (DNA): TGTGCCAGCAGTTCGATCGACAGGGTCAATCTCTTC. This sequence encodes CASSSIDRVNLF.

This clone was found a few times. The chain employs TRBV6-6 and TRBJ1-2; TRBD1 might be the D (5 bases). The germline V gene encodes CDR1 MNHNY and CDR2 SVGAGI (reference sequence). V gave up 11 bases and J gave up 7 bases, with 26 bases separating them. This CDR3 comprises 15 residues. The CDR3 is CAGATSRDGGAGYTF. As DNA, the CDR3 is TGTGCCGGCGCTACTTCTAGGGACGGCGGGGCTGGCTACACCTTC.

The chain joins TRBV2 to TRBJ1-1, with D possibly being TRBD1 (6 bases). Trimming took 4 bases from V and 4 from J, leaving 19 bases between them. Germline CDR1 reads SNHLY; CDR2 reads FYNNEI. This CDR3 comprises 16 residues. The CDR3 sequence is CASSGGWGGRITEAFF. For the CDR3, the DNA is TGTGCCAGCAGTGGGGGATGGGGGGGGCGGATCACTGAAGCTTTCTTT.

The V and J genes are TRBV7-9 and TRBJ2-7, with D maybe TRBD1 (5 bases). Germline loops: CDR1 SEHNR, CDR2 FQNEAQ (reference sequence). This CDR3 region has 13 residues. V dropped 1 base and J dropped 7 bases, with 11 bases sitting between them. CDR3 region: CASSLGGSGEQYF. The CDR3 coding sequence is TGTGCCAGCAGCTTAGGGGGCTCAGGGGAGCAGTACTTC.

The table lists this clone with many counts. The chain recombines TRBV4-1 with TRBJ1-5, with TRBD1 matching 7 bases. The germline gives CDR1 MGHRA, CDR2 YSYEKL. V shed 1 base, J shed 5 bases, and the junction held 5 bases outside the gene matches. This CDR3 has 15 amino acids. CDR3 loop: CASSQGRGRDQPQHF. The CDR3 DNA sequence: TGCGCCAGCAGCCAAGGAAGGGGGCGGGATCAGCCCCAGCATTTT.

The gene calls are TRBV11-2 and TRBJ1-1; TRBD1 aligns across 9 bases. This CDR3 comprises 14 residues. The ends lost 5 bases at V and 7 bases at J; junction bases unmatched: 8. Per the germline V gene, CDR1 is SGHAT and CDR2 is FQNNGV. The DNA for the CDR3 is TGTGCCAGCAGCGTTAGACAGGGGGGGATTGAAGCTTTCTTT. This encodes CASSVRQGGIEAFF.

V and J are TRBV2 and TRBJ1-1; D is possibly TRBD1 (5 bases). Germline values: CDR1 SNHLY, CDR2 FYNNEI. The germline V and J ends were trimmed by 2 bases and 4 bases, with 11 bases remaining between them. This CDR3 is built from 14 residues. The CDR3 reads CASSERRGGTEAFF. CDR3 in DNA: TGTGCCAGCAGTGAAAGGAGGGGTGGCACTGAAGCTTTCTTT.

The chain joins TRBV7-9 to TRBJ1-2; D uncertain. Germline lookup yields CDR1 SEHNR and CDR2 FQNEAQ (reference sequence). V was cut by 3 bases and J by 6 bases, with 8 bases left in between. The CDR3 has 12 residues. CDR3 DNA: TGTGCCAGCAGCTTTTCAGGTGATGGCTACACCTTC. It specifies CASSFSGDGYTF.

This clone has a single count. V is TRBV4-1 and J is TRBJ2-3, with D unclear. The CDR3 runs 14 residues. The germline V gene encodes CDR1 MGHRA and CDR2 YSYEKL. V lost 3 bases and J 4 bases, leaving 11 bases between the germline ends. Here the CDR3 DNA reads TGCGCCAGCAGCCAGATTGGCAGCGCAGATACGCAGTATTTT. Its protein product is CASSQIGSADTQYF.

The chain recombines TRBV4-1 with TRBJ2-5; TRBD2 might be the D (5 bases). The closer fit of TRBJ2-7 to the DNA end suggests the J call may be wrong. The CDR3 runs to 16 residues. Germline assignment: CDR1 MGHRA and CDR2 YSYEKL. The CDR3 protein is CASSQDTSRALYEQYF. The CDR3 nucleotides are TGCGCCAGCAGCCAAGATACCTCGCGGGCTCTCTACGAGCAGTACTTC.

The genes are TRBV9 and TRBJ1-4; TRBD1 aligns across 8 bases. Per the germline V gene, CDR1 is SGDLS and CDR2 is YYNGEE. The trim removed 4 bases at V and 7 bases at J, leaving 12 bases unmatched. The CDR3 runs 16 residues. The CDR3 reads CASSPRLRGQSEKLFF. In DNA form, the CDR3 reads TGTGCCAGCAGCCCGAGACTCAGGGGGCAAAGTGAAAAACTGTTTTTT.

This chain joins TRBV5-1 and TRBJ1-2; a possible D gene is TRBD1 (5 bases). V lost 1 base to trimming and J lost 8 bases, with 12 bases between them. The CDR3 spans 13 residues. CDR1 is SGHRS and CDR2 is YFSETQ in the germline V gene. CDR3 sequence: CASSLSGMGGYTF. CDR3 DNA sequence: TGCGCCAGCAGCTTGTCAGGGATGGGGGGCTACACCTTC.

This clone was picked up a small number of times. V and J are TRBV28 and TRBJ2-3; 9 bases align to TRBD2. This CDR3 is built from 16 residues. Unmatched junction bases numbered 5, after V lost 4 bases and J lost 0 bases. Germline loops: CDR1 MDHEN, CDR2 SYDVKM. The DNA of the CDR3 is TGTGCCAGCAGTTCACGGACTAGCGCTAGCACAGATACGCAGTATTTT. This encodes CASSSRTSASTDTQYF.

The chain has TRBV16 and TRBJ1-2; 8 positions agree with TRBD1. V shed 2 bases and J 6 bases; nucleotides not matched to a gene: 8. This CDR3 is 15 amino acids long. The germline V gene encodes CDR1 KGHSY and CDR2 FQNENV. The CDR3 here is CASSQLAGGRNGYTF. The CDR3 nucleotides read TGTGCCAGCAGCCAACTTGCAGGGGGCCGAAATGGCTACACCTTC.

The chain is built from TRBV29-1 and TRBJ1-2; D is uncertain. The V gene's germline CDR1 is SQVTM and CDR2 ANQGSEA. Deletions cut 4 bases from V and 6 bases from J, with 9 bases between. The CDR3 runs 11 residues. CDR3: CSVAPVDGYTF. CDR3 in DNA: TGCAGCGTTGCGCCGGTGGATGGCTACACCTTC.

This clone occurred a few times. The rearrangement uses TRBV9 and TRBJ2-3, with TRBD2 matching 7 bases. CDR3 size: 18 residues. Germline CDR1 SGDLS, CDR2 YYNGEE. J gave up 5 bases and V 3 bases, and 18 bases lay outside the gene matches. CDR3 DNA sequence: TGTGCCAGCAGCGCGGCCCGAGGAGCGGGGAGCCCCCTAGATACGCAGTATTTT. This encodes CASSAARGAGSPLDTQYF. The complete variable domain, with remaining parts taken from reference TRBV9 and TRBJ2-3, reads DSGVTQTPKHLITATGQRVTLRCSPRSGDLSVYWYQQSLDQGLQFLIQYYNGEERAKGNILERFSAQQFPDLHSELNLSSLELGDSALYFCASSAARGAGSPLDTQYFGPGTRLTVL.

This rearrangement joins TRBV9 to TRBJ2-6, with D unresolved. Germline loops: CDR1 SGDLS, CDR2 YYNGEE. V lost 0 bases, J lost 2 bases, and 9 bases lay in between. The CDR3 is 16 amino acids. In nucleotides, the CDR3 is TGTGCCAGCAGCGTAGCTATACTGACTGGGGCCAACGTCCTGACTTTC. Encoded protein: CASSVAILTGANVLTF.

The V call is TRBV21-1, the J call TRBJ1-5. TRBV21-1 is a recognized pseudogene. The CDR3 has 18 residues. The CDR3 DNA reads TGTGCCAGCAGCAAATCCCGGAACCGGAGGGATAGCAATCAGCCCCAGCATTTT. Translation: CASSKSRNRRDSNQPQHF.

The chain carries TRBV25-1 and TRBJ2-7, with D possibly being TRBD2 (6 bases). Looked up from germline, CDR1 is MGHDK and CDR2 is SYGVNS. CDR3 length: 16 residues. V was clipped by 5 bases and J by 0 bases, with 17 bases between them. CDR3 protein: CASSPYPGSGSYEQYF. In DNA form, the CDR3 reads TGTGCCAGCAGTCCCTACCCGGGTAGCGGCTCCTACGAGCAGTACTTC.

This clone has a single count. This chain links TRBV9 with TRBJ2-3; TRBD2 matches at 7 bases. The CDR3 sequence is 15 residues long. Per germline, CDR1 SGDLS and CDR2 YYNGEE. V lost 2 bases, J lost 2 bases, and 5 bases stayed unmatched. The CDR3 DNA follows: TGTGCCAGCAGCGTCTCCGGGGGGATCACAGATACGCAGTATTTT. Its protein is CASSVSGGITDTQYF.

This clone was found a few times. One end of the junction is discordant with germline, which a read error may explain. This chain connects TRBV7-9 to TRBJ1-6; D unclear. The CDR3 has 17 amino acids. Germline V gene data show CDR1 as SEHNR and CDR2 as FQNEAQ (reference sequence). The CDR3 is CSSSLGVAEGRNSPLHF. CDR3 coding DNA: TGTTCCAGCAGCTTAGGAGTAGCGGAGGGAAGAAATTCACCCCTCCACTTT.

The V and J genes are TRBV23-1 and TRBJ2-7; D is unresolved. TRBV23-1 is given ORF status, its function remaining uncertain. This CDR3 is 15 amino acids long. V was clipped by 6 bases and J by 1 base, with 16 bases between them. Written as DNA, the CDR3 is TGCGCCAGCAGCCTTGTGTCTTCCCCGTCCTACGAGCAGTACTTC. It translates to CASSLVSSPSYEQYF.

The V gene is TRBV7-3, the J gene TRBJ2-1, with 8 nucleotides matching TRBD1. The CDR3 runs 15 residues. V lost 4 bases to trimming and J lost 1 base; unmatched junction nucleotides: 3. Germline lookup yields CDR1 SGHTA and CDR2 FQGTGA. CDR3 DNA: TGTGCCAGCAGCTATGACAGGGGTTCCTACAATGAGCAGTTCTTC. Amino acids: CASSYDRGSYNEQFF.

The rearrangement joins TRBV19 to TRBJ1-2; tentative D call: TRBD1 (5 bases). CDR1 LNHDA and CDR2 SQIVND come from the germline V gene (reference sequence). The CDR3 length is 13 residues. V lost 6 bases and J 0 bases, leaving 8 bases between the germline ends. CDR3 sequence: CASRLDTNYGYTF. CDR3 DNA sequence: TGTGCCAGTAGGCTGGACACTAACTATGGCTACACCTTC. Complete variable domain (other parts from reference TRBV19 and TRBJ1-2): DGGITQSPKYLFRKEGQNVTLSCEQNLNHDAMYWYRQDPGQGLRLIYYSQIVNDFQKGDIAEGYSVSREKKESFPLTVTSAQKNPTAFYLCASRLDTNYGYTFGSGTRLTVV.

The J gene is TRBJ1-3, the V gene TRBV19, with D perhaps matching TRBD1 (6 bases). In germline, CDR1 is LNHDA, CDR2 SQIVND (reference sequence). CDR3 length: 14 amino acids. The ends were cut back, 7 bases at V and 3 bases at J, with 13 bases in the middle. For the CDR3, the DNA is TGTGCCAGTACGACGGACAGCCTTGGAAACACCATATATTTT. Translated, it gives CASTTDSLGNTIYF.

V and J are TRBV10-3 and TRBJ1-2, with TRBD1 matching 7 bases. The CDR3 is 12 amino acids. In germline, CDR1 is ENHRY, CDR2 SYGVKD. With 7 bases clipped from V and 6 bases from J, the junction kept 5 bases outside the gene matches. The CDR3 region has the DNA TGTGCCATCACCGGGGGACAGAATGGCTACACCTTC. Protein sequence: CAITGGQNGYTF.

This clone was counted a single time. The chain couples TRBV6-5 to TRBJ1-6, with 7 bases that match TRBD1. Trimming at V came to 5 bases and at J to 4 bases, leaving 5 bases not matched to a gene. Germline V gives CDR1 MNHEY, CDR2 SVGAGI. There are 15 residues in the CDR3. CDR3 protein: CASSGRTGYNSPLHF. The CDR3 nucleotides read TGTGCCAGCAGTGGTAGGACAGGTTATAATTCACCCCTCCACTTT.

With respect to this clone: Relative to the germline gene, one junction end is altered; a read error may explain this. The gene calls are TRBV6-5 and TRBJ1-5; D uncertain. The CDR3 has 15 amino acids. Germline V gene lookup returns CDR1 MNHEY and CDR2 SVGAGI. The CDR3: CASSYDSSINQPQHF. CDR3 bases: TGTGCCAGCAGTTACGACTCGTCTATTAATCAACCCCAGCATTTT.

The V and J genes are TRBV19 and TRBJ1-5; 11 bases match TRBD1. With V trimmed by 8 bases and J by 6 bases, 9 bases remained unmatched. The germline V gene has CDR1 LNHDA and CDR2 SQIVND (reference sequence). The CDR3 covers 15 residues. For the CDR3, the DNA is TGTGCCAGTGAAGCGGGACAGGGGGGCATTCAGCCCCAGCATTTT. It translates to CASEAGQGGIQPQHF.